This entry describes one T cell receptor beta chain. The data stem from a study of technical replicates of blood from a handful of donors. Using immunoSEQ multiplex PCR, the repertoire was profiled, and TCRdb retains in-frame clones only, with some absent. The top ten clones hold approximately 0.28% of a sample with more than 70,000 clones, approximately 90% of them seen once. After removal of 5 bases from V and 7 bases from J, the junction contained 18 bases not matched to a gene. The CDR3 totals 19 residues. Germline CDR1 and CDR2: SEHNR and FQNEAQ (reference sequence). The sample consisted of T cells isolated from PBMCs. The sequence was collected from a human donor in good health. This rearrangement joins TRBV7-9 to TRBJ2-1, with TRBD2 matching over 12 bases. The CDR3 nucleotides read TGTGCCAGCAGCACCTCAAGGACTAGCGGGGAGCGTGGGGTTAATGAGCAGTTCTTC. It translates to CASSTSRTSGERGVNEQFF.